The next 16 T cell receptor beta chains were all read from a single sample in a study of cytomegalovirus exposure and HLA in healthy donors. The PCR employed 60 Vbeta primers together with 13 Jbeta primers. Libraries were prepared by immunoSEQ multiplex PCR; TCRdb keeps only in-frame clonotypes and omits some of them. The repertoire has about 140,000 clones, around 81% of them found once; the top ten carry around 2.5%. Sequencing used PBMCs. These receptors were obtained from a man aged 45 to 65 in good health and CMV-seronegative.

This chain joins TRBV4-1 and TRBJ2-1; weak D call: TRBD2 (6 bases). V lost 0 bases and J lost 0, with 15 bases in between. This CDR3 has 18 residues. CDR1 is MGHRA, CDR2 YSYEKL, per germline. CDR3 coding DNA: TGCGCCAGCAGCCAAGATCGGGGGTTTACGAGCTCCTACAATGAGCAGTTCTTC. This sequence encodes CASSQDRGFTSSYNEQFF.

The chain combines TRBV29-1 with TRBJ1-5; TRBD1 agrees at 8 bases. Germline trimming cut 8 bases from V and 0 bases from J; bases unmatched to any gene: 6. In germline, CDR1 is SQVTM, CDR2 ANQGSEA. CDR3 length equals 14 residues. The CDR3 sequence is CSPWTGTSNQPQHF. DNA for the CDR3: TGCAGCCCCTGGACAGGGACTAGCAATCAGCCCCAGCATTTT. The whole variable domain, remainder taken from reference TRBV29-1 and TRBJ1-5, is SAVISQKPSRDICQRGTSLTIQCQVDSQVTMMFWYRQQPGQSLTLIATANQGSEATYESGFVIDKFPISRPNLTFSTLTVSNMSPEDSSIYLCSPWTGTSNQPQHFGDGTRLSIL.

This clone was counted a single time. In DNA, the CDR3 is TGTGCCAGCAGCCGGAGAGGACAGTCCCACACCAAGAACAATGAGCAGTTCTTC. Protein: CASSRRGQSHTKNNEQFF. This chain links TRBV7-2 with TRBJ2-1; TRBD1 might be the D (6 bases). The CDR3 loop spans 18 amino acids. V dropped 5 bases and J dropped 5 bases, with 25 bases sitting between them. Germline lookup yields CDR1 SGHTA and CDR2 FQGNSA. Full variable domain (outside the CDR3, taken from reference TRBV7-2 and TRBJ2-1): GAGVSQSPSNKVTEKGKDVELRCDPISGHTALYWYRQSLGQGLEFLIYFQGNSAPDKSGLPSDRFSAERTGGSVSTLTIQRTQQEDSAVYLCASSRRGQSHTKNNEQFFGPGTRLTVL.

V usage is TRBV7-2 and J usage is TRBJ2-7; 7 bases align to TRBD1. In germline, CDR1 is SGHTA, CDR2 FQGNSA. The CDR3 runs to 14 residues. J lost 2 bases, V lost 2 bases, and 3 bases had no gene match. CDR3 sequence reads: CASSLSQGAYEQYF. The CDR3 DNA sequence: TGTGCCAGCAGCTTAAGCCAGGGGGCCTACGAGCAGTACTTC. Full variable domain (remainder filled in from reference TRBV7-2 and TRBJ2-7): GAGVSQSPSNKVTEKGKDVELRCDPISGHTALYWYRQSLGQGLEFLIYFQGNSAPDKSGLPSDRFSAERTGGSVSTLTIQRTQQEDSAVYLCASSLSQGAYEQYFGPGTRLTVT.

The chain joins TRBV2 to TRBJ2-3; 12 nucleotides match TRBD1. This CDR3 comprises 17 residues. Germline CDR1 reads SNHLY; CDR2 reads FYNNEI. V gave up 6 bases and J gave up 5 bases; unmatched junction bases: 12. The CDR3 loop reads CASRALGTGGAGDTQYF. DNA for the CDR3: TGTGCCAGCAGAGCCCTAGGGACAGGGGGCGCCGGAGATACGCAGTATTTT.

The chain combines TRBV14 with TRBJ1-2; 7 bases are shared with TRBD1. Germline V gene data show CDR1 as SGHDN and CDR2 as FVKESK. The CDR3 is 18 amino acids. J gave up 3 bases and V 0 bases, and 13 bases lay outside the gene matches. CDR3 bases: TGTGCCAGCAGCCAAGATATCCTAGACAGGGTTAACGACTATGGCTACACCTTC. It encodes CASSQDILDRVNDYGYTF.

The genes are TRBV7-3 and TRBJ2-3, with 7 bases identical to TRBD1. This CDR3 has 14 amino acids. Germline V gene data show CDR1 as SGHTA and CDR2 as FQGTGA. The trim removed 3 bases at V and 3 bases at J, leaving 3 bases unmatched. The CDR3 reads CASSFQQGTDTQYF. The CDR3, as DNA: TGTGCCAGCAGCTTCCAACAGGGGACAGATACGCAGTATTTT. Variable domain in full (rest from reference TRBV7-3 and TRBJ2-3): GAGVSQTPSNKVTEKGKYVELRCDPISGHTALYWYRQSLGQGPEFLIYFQGTGAADDSGLPNDRFFAVRPEGSVSTLKIQRTERGDSAVYLCASSFQQGTDTQYFGPGTRLTVL.

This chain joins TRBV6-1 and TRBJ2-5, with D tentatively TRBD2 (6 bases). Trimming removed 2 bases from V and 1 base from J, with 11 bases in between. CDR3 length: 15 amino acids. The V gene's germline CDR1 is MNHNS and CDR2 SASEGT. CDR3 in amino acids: CASSELRGSQETQYF. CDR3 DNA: TGTGCCAGCAGTGAATTACGGGGGAGCCAAGAGACCCAGTACTTC.

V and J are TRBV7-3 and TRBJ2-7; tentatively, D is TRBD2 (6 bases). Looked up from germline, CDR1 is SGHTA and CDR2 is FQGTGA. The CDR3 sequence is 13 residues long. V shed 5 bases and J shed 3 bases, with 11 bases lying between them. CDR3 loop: CASSQVGGYEQYF. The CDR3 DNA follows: TGTGCCAGCAGCCAAGTGGGGGGCTACGAGCAGTACTTC.

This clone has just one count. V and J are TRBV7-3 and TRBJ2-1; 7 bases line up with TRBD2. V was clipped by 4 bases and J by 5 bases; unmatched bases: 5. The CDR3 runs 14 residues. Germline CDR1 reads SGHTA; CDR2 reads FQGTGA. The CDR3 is CASSSGTTNNEQFF. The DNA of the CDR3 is TGTGCCAGCAGCTCCGGGACTACGAACAATGAGCAGTTCTTC.

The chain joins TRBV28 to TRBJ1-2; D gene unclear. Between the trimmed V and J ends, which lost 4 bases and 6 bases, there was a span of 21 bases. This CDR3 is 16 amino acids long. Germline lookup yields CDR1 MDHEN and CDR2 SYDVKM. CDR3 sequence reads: CASSSRNGKEKHGYTF. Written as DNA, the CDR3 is TGTGCCAGCAGTTCCCGAAACGGGAAAGAAAAGCATGGCTACACCTTC.

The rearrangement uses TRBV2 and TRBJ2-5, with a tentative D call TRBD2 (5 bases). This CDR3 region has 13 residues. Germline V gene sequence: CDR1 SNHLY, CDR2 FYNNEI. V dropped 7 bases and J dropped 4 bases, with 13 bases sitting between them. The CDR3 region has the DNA TGTGCCAGCACCCGAGGAGGTGTAGAGACCCAGTACTTC. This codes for CASTRGGVETQYF.

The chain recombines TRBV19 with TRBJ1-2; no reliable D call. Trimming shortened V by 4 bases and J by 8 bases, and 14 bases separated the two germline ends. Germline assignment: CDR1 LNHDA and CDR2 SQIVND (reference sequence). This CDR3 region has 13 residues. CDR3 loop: CASSTTWVGGYTF. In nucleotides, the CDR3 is TGTGCCAGTAGTACCACGTGGGTCGGGGGCTACACCTTC.

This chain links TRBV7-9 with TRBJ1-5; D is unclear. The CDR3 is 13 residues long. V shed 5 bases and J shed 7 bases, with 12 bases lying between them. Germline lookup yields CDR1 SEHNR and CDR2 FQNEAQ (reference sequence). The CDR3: CASSPLFGQPQHF. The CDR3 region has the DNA TGTGCCAGCAGCCCTCTGTTCGGGCAGCCCCAGCATTTT.

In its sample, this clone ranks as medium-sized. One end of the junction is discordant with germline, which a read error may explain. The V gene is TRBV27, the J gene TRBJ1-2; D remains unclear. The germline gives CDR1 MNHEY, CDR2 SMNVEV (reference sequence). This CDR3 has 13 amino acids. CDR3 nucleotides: TGTGCCACCAGTCCGACGATGTCGGGTGGCTACACCTTC. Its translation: CATSPTMSGGYTF.

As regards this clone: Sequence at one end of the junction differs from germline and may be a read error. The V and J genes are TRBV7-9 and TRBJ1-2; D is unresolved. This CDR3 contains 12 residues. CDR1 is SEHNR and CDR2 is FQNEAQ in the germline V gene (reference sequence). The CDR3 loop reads CSSSLDFVPYTF. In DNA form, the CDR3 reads TGTTCCAGCAGCTTAGACTTCGTCCCCTACACCTTC.